This T cell receptor beta chain was sequenced during a study of blood T cells in healthy people across ages. Whole-study findings and limits: Observed TCR beta diversity showed a strong correlation with the percentage of naive T cells as measured by flow cytometry. Roughly linear declines in TCR beta diversity per million T cells occurred with age.

Worth noting for this clonotype: Antigen unknown.

The CDR3 runs to 16 residues. Germline values: CDR1 SGHTA, CDR2 FQGNSA. V trimming: 3 bases; J trimming: 6 bases; junction bases outside the gene matches: 8. The use of a sample-barcoded 5' primer and a J-beta primer mix characterized a second PCR of roughly 6 to 11 cycles. Through a template-switch adaptor with 12 random nucleotides, each cDNA molecule received a tag. One entry per CDR3 protein, called by TCRdb with MiXCR from the 5' RACE reads. The sample has about 640,000 distinct CDR3 sequences, about 28% seen once. Extracted total RNA amounted to at least 5 micrograms for each sample. The genes are TRBV7-2 and TRBJ2-1; TRBD2 matches at 10 bases. Input material: blood. The TCR comes from a woman of 80 years or more in good health. Here the CDR3 reads CASSFNLAGASNEQFF. The CDR3 coding sequence is TGTGCCAGCAGCTTTAATCTAGCGGGGGCCTCCAATGAGCAGTTCTTC.